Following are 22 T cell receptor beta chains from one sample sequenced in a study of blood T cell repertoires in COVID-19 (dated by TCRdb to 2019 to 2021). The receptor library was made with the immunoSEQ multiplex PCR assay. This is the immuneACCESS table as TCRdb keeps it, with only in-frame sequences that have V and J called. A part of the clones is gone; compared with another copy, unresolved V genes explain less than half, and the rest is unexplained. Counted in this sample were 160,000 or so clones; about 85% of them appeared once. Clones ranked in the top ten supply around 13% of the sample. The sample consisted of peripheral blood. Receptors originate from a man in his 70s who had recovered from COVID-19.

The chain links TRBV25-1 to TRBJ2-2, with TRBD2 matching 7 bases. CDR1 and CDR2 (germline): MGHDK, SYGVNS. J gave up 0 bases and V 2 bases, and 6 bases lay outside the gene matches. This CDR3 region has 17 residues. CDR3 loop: CASSEINGLANTGELFF. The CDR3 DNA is TGTGCCAGCAGTGAAATAAATGGACTAGCGAACACCGGGGAGCTGTTTTTT.

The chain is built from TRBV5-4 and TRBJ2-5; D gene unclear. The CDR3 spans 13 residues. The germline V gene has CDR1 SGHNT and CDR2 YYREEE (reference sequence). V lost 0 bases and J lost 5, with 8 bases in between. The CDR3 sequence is CASSLAVGETQYF. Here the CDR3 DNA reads TGTGCCAGCAGCTTGGCGGTCGGGGAGACCCAGTACTTC.

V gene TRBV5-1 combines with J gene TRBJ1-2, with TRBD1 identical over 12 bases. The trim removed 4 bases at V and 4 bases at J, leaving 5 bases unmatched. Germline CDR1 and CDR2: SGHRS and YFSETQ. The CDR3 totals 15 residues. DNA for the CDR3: TGCGCCAGCAGCGCCGGGACAGGGGGCGTCTATGGCTACACCTTC. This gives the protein CASSAGTGGVYGYTF.

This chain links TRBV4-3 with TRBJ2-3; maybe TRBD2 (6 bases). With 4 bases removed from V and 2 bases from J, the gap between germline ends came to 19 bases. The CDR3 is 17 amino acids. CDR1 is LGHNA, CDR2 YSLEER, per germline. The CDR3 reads CASSRLGGSGYTDTQYF. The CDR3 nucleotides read TGCGCCAGCAGCCGCCTGGGGGGTAGCGGCTACACAGATACGCAGTATTTT.

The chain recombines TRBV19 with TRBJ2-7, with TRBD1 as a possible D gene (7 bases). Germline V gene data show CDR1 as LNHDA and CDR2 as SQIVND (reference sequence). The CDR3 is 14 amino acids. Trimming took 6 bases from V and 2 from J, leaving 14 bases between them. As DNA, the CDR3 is TGTGCCAGTAGCGCGGGACAGCCAACCTACGAGCAGTACTTC. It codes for CASSAGQPTYEQYF.

CDR3 in amino acids: CASSYTGNADTQYF. For the CDR3, the DNA is TGTGCCAGCAGTTACACGGGGAACGCAGATACGCAGTATTTT. This chain joins TRBV6-2 or TRBV6-3 and TRBJ2-3, with D possibly matching TRBD2 (5 bases). Germline CDR1 reads MNHEY; CDR2 reads SVGEGT. This CDR3 is 14 amino acids long. With 2 bases removed from V and 4 bases from J, the gap between germline ends came to 10 bases.

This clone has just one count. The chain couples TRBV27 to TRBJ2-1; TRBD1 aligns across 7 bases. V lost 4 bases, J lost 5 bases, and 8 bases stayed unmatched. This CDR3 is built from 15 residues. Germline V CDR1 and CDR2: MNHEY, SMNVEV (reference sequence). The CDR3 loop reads CASSSPGQRDNEQFF. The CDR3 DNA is TGTGCCAGCAGTTCCCCGGGACAGAGAGACAATGAGCAGTTCTTC.

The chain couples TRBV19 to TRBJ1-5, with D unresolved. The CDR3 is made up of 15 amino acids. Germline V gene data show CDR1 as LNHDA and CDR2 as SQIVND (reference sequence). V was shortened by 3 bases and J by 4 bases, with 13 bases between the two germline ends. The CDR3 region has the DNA TGTGCCAGTAGTATGTTTTTGGGAGATAATCAGCCCCAGCATTTT. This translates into CASSMFLGDNQPQHF.

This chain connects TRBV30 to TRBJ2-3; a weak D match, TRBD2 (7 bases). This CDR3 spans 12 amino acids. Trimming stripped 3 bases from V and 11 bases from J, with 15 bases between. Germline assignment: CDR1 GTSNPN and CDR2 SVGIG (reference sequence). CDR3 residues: CAWRPKGGVQYF. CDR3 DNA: TGTGCCTGGAGGCCTAAGGGGGGGGTGCAGTATTTT.

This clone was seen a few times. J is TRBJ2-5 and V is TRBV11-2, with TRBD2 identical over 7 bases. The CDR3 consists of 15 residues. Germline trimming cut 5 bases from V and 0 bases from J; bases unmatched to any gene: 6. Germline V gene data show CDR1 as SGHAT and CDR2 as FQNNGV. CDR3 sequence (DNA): TGTGCCAGCAGCAAACCGGGACTAAACCAAGAGACCCAGTACTTC. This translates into CASSKPGLNQETQYF. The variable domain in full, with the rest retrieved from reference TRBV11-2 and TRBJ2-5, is EAGVAQSPRYKIIEKRQSVAFWCNPISGHATLYWYQQILGQGPKLLIQFQNNGVVDDSQLPKDRFSAERLKGVDSTLKIQPAKLEDSAVYLCASSKPGLNQETQYFGPGTRLLVL.

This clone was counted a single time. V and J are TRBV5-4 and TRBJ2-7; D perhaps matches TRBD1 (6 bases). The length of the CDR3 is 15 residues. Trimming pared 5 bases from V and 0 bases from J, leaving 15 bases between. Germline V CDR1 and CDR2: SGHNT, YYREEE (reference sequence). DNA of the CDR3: TGTGCCAGCAGATCCCAGGGGACAAGCTCCTACGAGCAGTACTTC. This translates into CASRSQGTSSYEQYF.

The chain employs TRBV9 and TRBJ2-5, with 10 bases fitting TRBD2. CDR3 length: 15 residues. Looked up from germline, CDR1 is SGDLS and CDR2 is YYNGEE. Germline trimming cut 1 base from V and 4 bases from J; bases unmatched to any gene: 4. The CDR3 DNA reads TGTGCCAGCAGCGTATCCAGCGGGAGGGGAGAGACCCAGTACTTC. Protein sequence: CASSVSSGRGETQYF.

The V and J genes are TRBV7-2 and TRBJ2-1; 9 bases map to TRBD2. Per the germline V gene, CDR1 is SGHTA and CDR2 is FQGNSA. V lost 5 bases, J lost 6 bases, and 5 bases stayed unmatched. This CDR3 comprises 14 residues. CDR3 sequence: CASSTSGRINEQFF. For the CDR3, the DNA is TGTGCCAGCAGCACCAGCGGGAGGATCAATGAGCAGTTCTTC.

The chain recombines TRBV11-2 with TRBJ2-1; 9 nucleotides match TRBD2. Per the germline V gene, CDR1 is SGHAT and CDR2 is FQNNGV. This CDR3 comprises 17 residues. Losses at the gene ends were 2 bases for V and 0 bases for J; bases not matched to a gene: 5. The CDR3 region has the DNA TGTGCCAGCAGCTTACTAGCGGGAACGAGCTCCTACAATGAGCAGTTCTTC. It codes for CASSLLAGTSSYNEQFF.

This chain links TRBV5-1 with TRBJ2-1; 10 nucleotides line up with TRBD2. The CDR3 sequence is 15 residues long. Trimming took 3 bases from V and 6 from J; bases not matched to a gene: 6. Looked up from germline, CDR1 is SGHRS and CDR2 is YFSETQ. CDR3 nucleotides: TGCGCCAGCAGCTATACTAGCGGGGAGGGCAATGAGCAGTTCTTC. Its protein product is CASSYTSGEGNEQFF.

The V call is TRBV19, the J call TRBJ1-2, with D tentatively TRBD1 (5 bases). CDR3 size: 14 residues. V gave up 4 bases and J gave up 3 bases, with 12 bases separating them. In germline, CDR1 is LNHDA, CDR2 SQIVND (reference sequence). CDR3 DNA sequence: TGTGCCAGTAGTACGGCCGGGGGTCACTATGGCTACACCTTC. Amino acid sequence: CASSTAGGHYGYTF.

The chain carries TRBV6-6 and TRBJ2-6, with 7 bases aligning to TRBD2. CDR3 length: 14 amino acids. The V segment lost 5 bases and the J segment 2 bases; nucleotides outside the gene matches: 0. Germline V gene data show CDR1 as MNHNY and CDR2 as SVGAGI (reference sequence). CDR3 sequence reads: CASSREAGANVLTF. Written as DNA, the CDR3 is TGTGCCAGCAGTCGGGAGGCTGGGGCCAACGTCCTGACTTTC.

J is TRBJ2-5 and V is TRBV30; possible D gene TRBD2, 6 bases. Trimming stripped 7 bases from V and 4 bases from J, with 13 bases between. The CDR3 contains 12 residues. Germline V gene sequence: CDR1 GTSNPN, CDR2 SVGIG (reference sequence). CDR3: CASEGLGETQYF. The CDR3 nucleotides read TGTGCCTCGGAGGGCCTCGGAGAGACCCAGTACTTC.

This CDR3 reads CASSPLASNEQFF. CDR3 bases: TGTGCCAGCAGCCCTTTGGCTAGCAATGAGCAGTTCTTC. V is TRBV11-3 and J is TRBJ2-1; no clear D gene. Per germline, CDR1 SGHNT and CDR2 YENEEA. There are 13 residues in the CDR3. V lost 5 bases, J lost 6 bases, and 11 bases lay in between.

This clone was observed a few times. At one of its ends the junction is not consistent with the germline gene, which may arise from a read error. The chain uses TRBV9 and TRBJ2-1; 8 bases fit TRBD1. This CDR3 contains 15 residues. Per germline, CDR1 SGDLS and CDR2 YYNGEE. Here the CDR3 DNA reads TGTGCCAGCAACGTACAGGGGGTTCCCTACAATGAGCAGTTCTTC. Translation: CASNVQGVPYNEQFF. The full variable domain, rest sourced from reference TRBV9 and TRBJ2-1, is DSGVTQTPKHLITATGQRVTLRCSPRSGDLSVYWYQQSLDQGLQFLIQYYNGEERAKGNILERFSAQQFPDLHSELNLSSLELGDSALYFCASNVQGVPYNEQFFGPGTRLTVL.

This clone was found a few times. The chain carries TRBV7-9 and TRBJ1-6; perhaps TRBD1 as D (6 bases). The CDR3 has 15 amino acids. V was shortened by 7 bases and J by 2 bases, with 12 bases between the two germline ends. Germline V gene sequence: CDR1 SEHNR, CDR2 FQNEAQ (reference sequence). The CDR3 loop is CASKLQGTYNSPLHF. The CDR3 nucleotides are TGTGCCAGCAAGCTACAGGGCACCTATAATTCACCCCTCCACTTT.

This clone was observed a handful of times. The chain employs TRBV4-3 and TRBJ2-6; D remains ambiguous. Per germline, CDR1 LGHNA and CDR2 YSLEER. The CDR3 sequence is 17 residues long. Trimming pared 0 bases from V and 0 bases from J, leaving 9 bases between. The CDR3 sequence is CASSQERHPSGANVLTF. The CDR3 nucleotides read TGCGCCAGCAGCCAAGAACGACACCCCTCTGGGGCCAACGTCCTGACTTTC.